The clone carrying this T cell receptor (beta chain) was seen repeatedly, ten times or more. What it binds is unknown. These data are taken from a study of T cell repertoires in cytomegalovirus infection. Study-wide context: Public signatures in TCR beta pointed to CMV infection and matching HLA type. Findings of the study overall: What dominated the ex vivo response were HLA-C-restricted CMV-specific TCR beta clonotypes. Using cumulative public TCR beta family frequency, the authors identified those who carried CMV together with the relevant HLA.

This CDR3 is built from 14 residues. V was shortened by 3 bases and J by 4 bases, with 13 bases between the two germline ends. TCRdb reprocessed the reads via MiXCR and lists one record per CDR3 protein. Seen here are about 330,000 distinct CDR3 sequences, more than 8% observed once, and the top ten hold around 4.5%. Sequencing was performed on PBMCs. The origin of this receptor is a human donor in good health (CMV status not recorded). Some clones in this sample may be carry-over from other donors' samples. The rearrangement joins TRBV12-3 or TRBV12-4 to TRBJ2-7; tentatively, D is TRBD1 or TRBD2 (5 bases each). The CDR3 DNA sequence: TGTGCCAGCAGTTTCTCTGGGGGTAGATACGAGCAGTACTTC. Protein sequence: CASSFSGGRYEQYF.